These 8 T cell receptor beta chains came from one sample sequenced in a study of cytomegalovirus exposure and HLA in healthy donors. Primers included in the PCR were 60 Vbeta and 13 Jbeta primers. TCRdb's copy holds only in-frame clones and misses some; the assay was immunoSEQ multiplex PCR. Here the sample spans 90,000 to 95,000 clones, approximately 84% being singletons. The specimen was PBMCs. The receptors were gathered from a girl aged 2-10 years in good health and CMV-seropositive.

The chain is built from TRBV4-3 and TRBJ2-6; TRBD1 matches at 7 bases. J was trimmed by 0 bases and V by 1 base; bases with no gene match: 0. CDR3 size: 16 residues. Germline V gives CDR1 LGHNA, CDR2 YSLEER. CDR3 in amino acids: CASSQGTGSGANVLTF. CDR3 coding DNA: TGCGCCAGCAGCCAAGGGACAGGCTCTGGGGCCAACGTCCTGACTTTC.

The chain couples TRBV6-5 to TRBJ1-1; 7 bases align to TRBD1. V was clipped by 6 bases and J by 2 bases; unmatched bases: 9. Germline CDR1 and CDR2: MNHEY and SVGAGI. This CDR3 is built from 15 residues. The DNA of the CDR3 is TGTGCCAGCAGGGGCGAGGGGGCGGGAAACACTGAAGCTTTCTTT. The encoded protein is CASRGEGAGNTEAFF.

This clone was seen only once. The chain uses TRBV5-6 and TRBJ1-3, with D hard to call. Trimming removed 3 bases at V and 4 bases at J, with 5 bases between. Looked up from germline, CDR1 is SGHDT and CDR2 is YYEEEE. The CDR3 is 12 residues long. In DNA form, the CDR3 reads TGTGCCAGCAGCTGGAGGGGAAACACCATATATTTT. This encodes CASSWRGNTIYF. Complete variable domain (other parts from reference TRBV5-6 and TRBJ1-3): DAGVTQSPTHLIKTRGQQVTLRCSPKSGHDTVSWYQQALGQGPQFIFQYYEEEERQRGNFPDRFSGHQFPNYSSELNVNALLLGDSALYLCASSWRGNTIYFGEGSWLTVV.

The chain couples TRBV29-1 to TRBJ1-2; 11 bases line up with TRBD1. The CDR3 runs 15 residues. V lost 6 bases to trimming and J lost 2 bases; unmatched junction nucleotides: 8. Germline CDR1 reads SQVTM; CDR2 reads ANQGSEA. CDR3 in amino acids: CSVTNRDRGNYGYTF. The DNA for the CDR3 is TGCAGCGTCACGAACCGGGACAGGGGGAACTATGGCTACACCTTC.

This clone has only a few counts. The CDR3, as DNA: TGCGCCAGCAGCCCGGACAGAGACACTGAAGCTTTCTTT. Amino acid sequence: CASSPDRDTEAFF. The genes are TRBV5-1 and TRBJ1-1; perhaps TRBD1 as D (6 bases). CDR3 length: 13 amino acids. Germline CDR1 SGHRS, CDR2 YFSETQ. V was shortened by 4 bases and J by 3 bases, with 10 bases between the two germline ends.

The genes are TRBV27 and TRBJ1-1; weak D call: TRBD1 (6 bases). The CDR3 length is 15 residues. The germline gives CDR1 MNHEY, CDR2 SMNVEV (reference sequence). V lost 5 bases, J lost 4 bases, and 17 bases lay in between. CDR3 region: CASSLKTGSSTEAFF. CDR3 sequence (DNA): TGTGCCAGCAGTCTAAAGACAGGTTCGAGCACTGAAGCTTTCTTT.

The chain is built from TRBV15 and TRBJ1-4; no definite D call. The V end was cut by 1 base, the J end by 0 bases, with 12 bases between. The CDR3 is 17 residues long. The germline V gene has CDR1 LNHNV and CDR2 YYDKDF (reference sequence). CDR3 coding DNA: TGTGCCACCAGCAGAGTAGCCCCCGTTGCAACTAATGAAAAACTGTTTTTT. Translating gives CATSRVAPVATNEKLFF.

This clone has only a few counts. The V gene is TRBV7-6, the J gene TRBJ2-1; 9 nucleotides line up with TRBD2. V was pared by 4 bases and J by 6 bases, with 7 bases of the junction left unmatched. Per germline, CDR1 SGHVS and CDR2 FNYEAQ. This CDR3 has 15 amino acids. The CDR3 DNA follows: TGTGCCAGCAGCTATAGTAGCGGGAGAGGCAATGAGCAGTTCTTC. Protein: CASSYSSGRGNEQFF.